One sample yielded the 8 T cell receptor beta chains listed below, sequenced in a study of PD-L1 blockade in urothelial cancer. The protocol was immunoSEQ multiplex PCR, while the TCRdb copy is restricted to in-frame clones and leaves out a portion. This table has fewer than 25,000 clones, approximately 90% appearing once. The material sequenced was PBMCs, taken around atezolizumab (anti-PD-L1) treatment. These receptor sequences come from a man aged 50 or older with urothelial cancer.

The chain combines TRBV15 with TRBJ2-1, with TRBD2 matching over 7 bases. This CDR3 spans 19 amino acids. V was pared by 1 base and J by 7 bases, with 19 bases of the junction left unmatched. The germline CDR1 and CDR2 sequences are LNHNV and YYDKDF (reference sequence). The DNA for the CDR3 is TGTGCCACCAGCAGAGGAGCCCTCTCGGGGGGAGGGCCTCGGAATGAGCAGTTCTTC. Its protein product is CATSRGALSGGGPRNEQFF.

The CDR3 sequence: CAITPGGAYYGYTF. The CDR3 DNA sequence: TGTGCCATCACCCCCGGGGGGGCATACTATGGCTACACCTTC. V is TRBV10-3 and J is TRBJ1-2, with TRBD1 as a possible D gene (6 bases). V gave up 7 bases and J gave up 3 bases, with 15 bases separating them. The CDR3 is 14 amino acids. Germline CDR1 reads ENHRY; CDR2 reads SYGVKD.

The chain combines TRBV15 with TRBJ1-6; 11 bases are a match to TRBD1. With 3 bases clipped from V and 7 bases from J, the junction kept 2 bases outside the gene matches. This CDR3 is built from 15 residues. The germline CDR1 and CDR2 sequences are LNHNV and YYDKDF (reference sequence). The CDR3, as DNA: TGTGCCACCAGCAGGGGGGACAGGGGGAATTCACCCCTCCACTTT. It specifies CATSRGDRGNSPLHF.

V gene TRBV13 combines with J gene TRBJ1-1; D unclear. The germline V and J ends were trimmed by 2 bases and 5 bases, with 6 bases remaining between them. The CDR3 has 12 amino acids. Germline CDR1 PRHDT, CDR2 FYEKMQ (reference sequence). The CDR3 DNA is TGTGCCAGCAGCTTATCCGGGACTGAAGCTTTCTTT. This sequence encodes CASSLSGTEAFF.

The chain is built from TRBV9 and TRBJ2-2; 7 bases map to TRBD2. V trimming: 0 bases; J trimming: 5 bases; junction bases outside the gene matches: 7. The germline V gene encodes CDR1 SGDLS and CDR2 YYNGEE. This CDR3 comprises 16 residues. Written as DNA, the CDR3 is TGTGCCAGCAGCGTAGGCCAGCGGGGCTGGACCGGGGAGCTGTTTTTT. It codes for CASSVGQRGWTGELFF. The complete variable domain, with remaining parts taken from reference TRBV9 and TRBJ2-2, reads DSGVTQTPKHLITATGQRVTLRCSPRSGDLSVYWYQQSLDQGLQFLIQYYNGEERAKGNILERFSAQQFPDLHSELNLSSLELGDSALYFCASSVGQRGWTGELFFGEGSRLTVL.

This clone was detected once. The chain links TRBV19 to TRBJ1-1; 7 bases map to TRBD1. The CDR3 is 12 residues long. Per germline, CDR1 LNHDA and CDR2 SQIVND (reference sequence). The V gene end was trimmed by 9 bases and the J gene end by 1 base; junction bases not matched to a gene: 2. CDR3 DNA: TGTGCCAGAAGGACAGGGAACACTGAAGCTTTCTTT. Translated: CARRTGNTEAFF.

The rearrangement links TRBV4-3 to TRBJ2-1; possibly TRBD2 for D (6 bases). The CDR3 covers 13 residues. The germline V gene has CDR1 LGHNA and CDR2 YSLEER. V shed 4 bases and J shed 10 bases, with 14 bases lying between them. The chain's CDR3 is CASSRDFRREQFF. CDR3 coding DNA: TGCGCCAGCAGCCGGGACTTTCGTAGGGAGCAGTTCTTC.

This clone was counted once. V is TRBV7-2 and J is TRBJ2-7, with 8 positions matching TRBD1. Germline assignment: CDR1 SGHTA and CDR2 FQGNSA. The CDR3 totals 14 residues. V lost 5 bases to trimming and J lost 2 bases; unmatched junction nucleotides: 5. DNA of the CDR3: TGTGCCAGCAGCAGGGACAGGTTAACCTACGAGCAGTACTTC. This gives the protein CASSRDRLTYEQYF.